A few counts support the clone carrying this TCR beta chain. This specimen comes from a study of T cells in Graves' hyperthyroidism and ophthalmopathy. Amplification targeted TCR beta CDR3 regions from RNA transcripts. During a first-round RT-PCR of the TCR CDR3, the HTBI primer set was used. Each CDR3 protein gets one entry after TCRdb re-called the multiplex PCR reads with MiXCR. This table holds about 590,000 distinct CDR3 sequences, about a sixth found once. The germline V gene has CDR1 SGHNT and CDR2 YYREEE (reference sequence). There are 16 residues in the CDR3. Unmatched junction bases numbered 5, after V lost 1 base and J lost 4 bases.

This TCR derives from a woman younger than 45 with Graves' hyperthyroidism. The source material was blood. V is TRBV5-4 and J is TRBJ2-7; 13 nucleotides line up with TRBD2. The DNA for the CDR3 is TGTGCCAGCAGCTTGCCCGGGACTAGCGGGATATACGAGCAGTACTTC. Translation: CASSLPGTSGIYEQYF.